Presented here are 9 T cell receptor beta chains from one specimen sequenced in a study of blood T cell repertoires in COVID-19 (dated by TCRdb to the early 2020s). Libraries came from the immunoSEQ multiplex PCR assay. In TCRdb, the immuneACCESS table is reduced to in-frame sequences with V and J assigned. These tables do not hold every clone; where another copy was compared, an unresolved V gene accounts for under half, and the others remain unexplained. This sample holds fewer than 150,000 clones; about 80% were observed only once. 8% to 10% of the sample comes from the top ten. Sequencing was done on a sample of peripheral blood. The receptors derive from a woman older than 75 in a cohort sampled during active or convalescent COVID-19.

This clone was seen a few times. This chain links TRBV6-5 with TRBJ2-7, with 9 bases identical to TRBD1. This CDR3 has 15 residues. The trim removed 2 bases at V and 3 bases at J, leaving 5 bases unmatched. Germline CDR1 and CDR2: MNHEY and SVGAGI. The CDR3 region is CASSYRGQGVYEQYF. The CDR3 nucleotides read TGTGCCAGCAGTTACCGGGGACAGGGTGTCTACGAGCAGTACTTC.

This chain uses TRBV3-1 (or the pseudogene TRBV3-2) with TRBJ1-3, with D possibly matching TRBD1 (6 bases). This CDR3 region has 14 residues. Between the trimmed V and J ends, which lost 4 bases and 4 bases, there was a span of 11 bases. The germline gives CDR1 LGHDT, CDR2 YNNKEL (reference sequence). The CDR3 bases are TGTGCCAGCAGCCCCCCAGACAGGGGAAACACCATATATTTT. Amino acid sequence: CASSPPDRGNTIYF.

The chain recombines TRBV7-2 with TRBJ1-5; D is unclear. Trimming took off 0 bases at V and 4 bases at J, with 4 bases between the two ends. This CDR3 is built from 13 residues. Germline V gives CDR1 SGHTA, CDR2 FQGNSA. The CDR3 nucleotides are TGTGCCAGCAGCTTAGCGGCAAATCAGCCCCAGCATTTT. This sequence encodes CASSLAANQPQHF. Drawing the rest from reference TRBV7-2 and TRBJ1-5, the complete variable domain is GAGVSQSPSNKVTEKGKDVELRCDPISGHTALYWYRQSLGQGLEFLIYFQGNSAPDKSGLPSDRFSAERTGGSVSTLTIQRTQQEDSAVYLCASSLAANQPQHFGDGTRLSIL.

The chain joins TRBV5-1 to TRBJ1-1; D not resolved. The V end lost 0 bases, the J end lost 0 bases, and 6 bases lay between the germline ends. The CDR3 totals 14 residues. Germline CDR1 is SGHRS and CDR2 is YFSETQ. In DNA form, the CDR3 reads TGCGCCAGCAGCTTGGAGGCGGTGAACACTGAAGCTTTCTTT. This gives the protein CASSLEAVNTEAFF.

The chain couples TRBV2 to TRBJ1-2; weak D call: TRBD1 (5 bases). Looked up from germline, CDR1 is SNHLY and CDR2 is FYNNEI. The length of the CDR3 is 12 residues. The V end lost 10 bases, the J end lost 10 bases, and 19 bases lay between the germline ends. The CDR3 protein is CATSIDRTTYTF. Here the CDR3 DNA reads TGTGCCACCTCGATAGACAGAACGACCTACACCTTC.

The gene calls are TRBV7-3 and TRBJ2-3, with 10 bases that match TRBD2. CDR1 is SGHTA and CDR2 is FQGTGA in the germline V gene. The CDR3 contains 15 residues. After removal of 5 bases from V and 2 bases from J, the junction contained 4 bases not matched to a gene. The CDR3, as DNA: TGTGCCAGCAGCGCTCTAGCGGGGGCCACAGATACGCAGTATTTT. Its protein is CASSALAGATDTQYF.

V is TRBV7-2 and J is TRBJ2-7; possible D gene TRBD1, 5 bases. V lost 1 base and J lost 1, with 8 bases in between. Germline V lookup: CDR1 SGHTA, CDR2 FQGNSA. This CDR3 comprises 14 residues. The CDR3 loop reads CASSLGRVSYEQYV. Here the CDR3 DNA reads TGTGCCAGCAGCTTAGGCAGGGTGTCCTACGAGCAGTACGTC.

This clone appeared once. The chain uses TRBV6-5 and TRBJ1-2; 7 bases are a match to TRBD1. Trimming cost V 7 bases and J 4 bases; bases outside gene matches: 9. Germline lookup yields CDR1 MNHEY and CDR2 SVGAGI. This CDR3 comprises 14 residues. Here the CDR3 DNA reads TGTGCCAGCACCAACCCCAGGGGGAGCTATGGCTACACCTTC. Amino acids: CASTNPRGSYGYTF.

The J gene is TRBJ1-1, the V gene TRBV6-5; perhaps TRBD1 as D (5 bases). Trimming left V 6 bases short and J 5 bases short, with 13 bases between. Germline CDR1 is MNHEY and CDR2 is SVGAGI. The CDR3 is 13 residues long. This CDR3 is CASSTFGGTEAFF. The DNA of the CDR3 is TGTGCCAGCAGCACCTTTGGGGGGACTGAAGCTTTCTTT.